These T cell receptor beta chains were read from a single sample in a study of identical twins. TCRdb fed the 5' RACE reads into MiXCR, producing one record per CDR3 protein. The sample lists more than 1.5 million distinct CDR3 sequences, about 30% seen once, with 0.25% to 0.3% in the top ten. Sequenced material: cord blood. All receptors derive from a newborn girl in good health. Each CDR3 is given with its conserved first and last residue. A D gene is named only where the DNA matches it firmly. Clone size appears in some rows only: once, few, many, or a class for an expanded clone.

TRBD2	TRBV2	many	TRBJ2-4	TGTGCCAGCAGTGCCACTAGCGGGCCCCTAGCCAAAAACATTCAGTACTTC	CASSATSGPLAKNIQYF
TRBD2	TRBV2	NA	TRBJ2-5	TGTGCCAGCAGTGAGATAGCGGGGGCCCACCAAGAGACCCAGTACTTC	CASSEIAGAHQETQYF
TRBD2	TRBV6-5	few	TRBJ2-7	TGTGCCAGCAGGGACCGACTAGCGGGTATCTCCTACGAGCAGTACTTC	CASRDRLAGISYEQYF
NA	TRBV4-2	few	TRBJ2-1	TGTGCCAGCAGCCAAGGGCGTCAGCGGGCTGCCCTCAACAATGAGCAGTTCTTC	CASSQGRQRAALNNEQFF
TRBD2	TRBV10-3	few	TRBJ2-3	TGTGCCATCAGGGGTTTTAGCGGGAGCATGGTTACGCAGTATTTT	CAIRGFSGSMVTQYF
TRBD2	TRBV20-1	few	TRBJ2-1	TGCAGTGCTAGAGATCCTTCCCTAGCGGATTATGAGCAGTTCTTC	CSARDPSLADYEQFF
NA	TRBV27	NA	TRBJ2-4	TGTGCCAGCATTCAAAGGGAGGCCAAAAACATTCAGTACTTC	CASIQREAKNIQYF
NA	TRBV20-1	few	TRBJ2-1	TGCAGTGCTCCCCGGCTAGTCCGGGGTTACAATGAGCAGTTCTTC	CSAPRLVRGYNEQFF
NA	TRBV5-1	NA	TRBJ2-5	TGCGCCAGCAGCCCTCCTCCACAGGCCTTCTACCAAGAGACCCAGTACTTC	CASSPPPQAFYQETQYF
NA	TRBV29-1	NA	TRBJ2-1	TGCAGCGTTGAGAGAACAGATACGCAGTTCTTC	CSVERTDTQFF
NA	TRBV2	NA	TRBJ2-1	TGTGCCAGCAGTGAATATGCGGCTGGTGAGCAGTTCTTC	CASSEYAAGEQFF
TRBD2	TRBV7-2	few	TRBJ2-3	TGTGCCAGCAGCACCGGGACTAGTATCACAGATACGCAGTATTTT	CASSTGTSITDTQYF
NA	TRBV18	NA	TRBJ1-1	TGTGCCAGCTCACCTCTCCGGGGGGTAGTTTTCTTT	CASSPLRGVVFF
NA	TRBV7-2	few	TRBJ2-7	TGTGCCAGCAGCTTAGCCCGCGGAGTTTCCTACAATGAGCAGTACTTC	CASSLARGVSYNEQYF
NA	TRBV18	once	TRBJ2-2	TGTGCCAGCTCACCGGCGGGCCCAATCCCCGGGGAGCTGTTTTTT	CASSPAGPIPGELFF
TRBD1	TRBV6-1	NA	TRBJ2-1	TGTGCCAGCAGGGGGAAGGACAGGCTTTACAATGAGCAGTTCTTC	CASRGKDRLYNEQFF
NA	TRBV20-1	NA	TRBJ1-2	TGCAGTGCTAGATGGGCTTGGGGGGCTCAAGGCTACACCTTC	CSARWAWGAQGYTF
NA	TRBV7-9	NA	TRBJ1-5	TGTGCCAGCAGCTTGTCCGCTGAGGATCAGCCCCAGCATTTT	CASSLSAEDQPQHF
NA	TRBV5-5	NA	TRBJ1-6	TGTGCCAGCAGCTTGAAGGGGACCTTAAGTTCACCCCTCCACTTT	CASSLKGTLSSPLHF
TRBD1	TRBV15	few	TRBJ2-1	TGTGCCACCAGCAGACTAGGGGGCGGCTCCTACAATGAGCAGTTCTTC	CATSRLGGGSYNEQFF
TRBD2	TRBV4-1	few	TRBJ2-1	TGCGCCAGCAGCCGCGTGAGAGGACTAGCGGGAGTAAATGAGCAGTTCTTC	CASSRVRGLAGVNEQFF
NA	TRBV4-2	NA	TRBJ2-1	TGTGCCAGCAGCACGTGGGGGTCAAACGATGAGCAGTTCTTC	CASSTWGSNDEQFF
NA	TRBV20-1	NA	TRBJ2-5	TGCAGTGCTAGAGTTCCGGAGACCCAGTACTTC	CSARVPETQYF
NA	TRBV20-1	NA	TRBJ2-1	TGCAGTGCTAGAGTTTGGAGTAGACAGGAGACCCAGTTCTTC	CSARVWSRQETQFF
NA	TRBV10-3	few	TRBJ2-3	TGTGCCATCAGTGGGCTAGTTAGCACAGATACGCAGTATTTT	CAISGLVSTDTQYF
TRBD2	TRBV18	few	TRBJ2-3	TGTGCCAGCTCACGAGAGACTAGCGGCACAGATACGCAGTATTTT	CASSRETSGTDTQYF
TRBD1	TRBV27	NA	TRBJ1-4	TGTGCCAGCAGTATAGGACAGGGGGCTGAAAAACTGTTTTTT	CASSIGQGAEKLFF
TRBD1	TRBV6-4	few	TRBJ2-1	TGTGCCAGCAGTCCTAGACCATGGGACAGCTTAAGGAGCTCCTACAATGAGCAGTTCTTC	CASSPRPWDSLRSSYNEQFF
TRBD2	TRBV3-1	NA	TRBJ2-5	TGTGCCAGCAGCCAAGTGGCGGGAGTTAACAATGAGCAGTACTTC	CASSQVAGVNNEQYF
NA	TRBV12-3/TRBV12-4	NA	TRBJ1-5	TGTGCCAGCAAGGGCACTAGCAATCAGCCCCAGCATTTT	CASKGTSNQPQHF
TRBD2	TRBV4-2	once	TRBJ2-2	TGTGCCAGCAGCCAAGAGGGCCAGGGACTAGCGGGAGACGCGAACACCGGGGAGCTGTTTTTT	CASSQEGQGLAGDANTGELFF
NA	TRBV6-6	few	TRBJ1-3	TGTGCCAGCAGGGCCCAGGGGTCAGGAAACACCATATATTTT	CASRAQGSGNTIYF
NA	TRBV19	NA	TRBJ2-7	TGTGCCAGTAGTATCCACCTAGCCTACGAGCAGTACTTC	CASSIHLAYEQYF
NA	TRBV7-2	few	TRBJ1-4	TGTGCCAGCAGCTTAGCGGGGGGACATGGGGGTGAAAAACTGTTTTTT	CASSLAGGHGGEKLFF
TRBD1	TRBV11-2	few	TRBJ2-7	TGTGCCAGCAGCTTCGACCAGCTAAGGGACAGGAGAAGCGAGCAGTACTTC	CASSFDQLRDRRSEQYF
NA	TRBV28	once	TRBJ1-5	TGTGCCAGCACCCCAGACAACAATCAGCCCCAGCATTTT	CASTPDNNQPQHF
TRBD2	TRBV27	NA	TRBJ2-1	TGTGCCAGCACTCCCATGGGAGGGCTAGGCTTTGTTTACAATGAGCAGTTCTTC	CASTPMGGLGFVYNEQFF
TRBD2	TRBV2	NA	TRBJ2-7	TGTGCCAGCGCGGGACTAGGCTACGAGCAGTACTTC	CASAGLGYEQYF